The 28 T cell receptor beta chains given below trace back to one sample, sequenced in a study of blood T cells in healthy people across ages. A sample-barcoded 5' primer and a J-beta primer mix were used in a second PCR of roughly 7 to 11 cycles. TCRdb re-called the 5' RACE reads through MiXCR, storing one row per CDR3 protein. The data contain 650,000 to 800,000 distinct CDR3 sequences, approximately 52% of them seen just once; the ten biggest clones take up about 13%. The sequenced sample consisted of blood. All receptors derive from a woman of 80 years or more in good health.

This clonotype showed up many times. This may be a read error, as it is one base from a much larger clone. The V gene is TRBV6-5, the J gene TRBJ2-1, with 15 bases matching TRBD2. CDR1 is MNHEY and CDR2 is SVGAGI in the germline V gene. Germline trimming cut 2 bases from V and 0 bases from J; bases unmatched to any gene: 5. The length of the CDR3 is 19 residues. CDR3 DNA: TGTGCCAGCAGTTACCTCGGGACTAGCGGGGGGAGCTCCTACAATGAGCAGTTCTTC. It is translated as CASSYLGTSGGSSYNEQFF.

This sequence joins TRBV28 and TRBJ2-7; 8 bases map to TRBD2. The V and J ends lost 4 bases and 1 base, in that order; junction bases with no gene match: 12. Germline lookup yields CDR1 MDHEN and CDR2 SYDVKM. The CDR3 sequence is 17 residues long. The CDR3 spells CASSSVTISGTSYEQYF. The CDR3 nucleotides read TGTGCCAGCAGTTCCGTCACCATTAGCGGGACGTCCTACGAGCAGTACTTC.

This chain links TRBV6-5 with TRBJ2-7; 8 positions agree with TRBD1. The V and J ends lost 4 bases and 0 bases, in that order; junction bases with no gene match: 5. Germline CDR1 and CDR2: MNHEY and SVGAGI. There are 15 residues in the CDR3. CDR3 amino acids: CASSSDRGHSYEQYF. The CDR3 bases are TGTGCCAGCAGTTCCGACAGGGGACACTCCTACGAGCAGTACTTC.

Turning to this clonotype: At one of its ends the junction is not consistent with the germline gene, which may arise from a read error. The chain has TRBV27 and TRBJ2-1; D remains unclear. The CDR3 extends over 15 amino acids. CDR1 is MNHEY and CDR2 is SMNVEV in the germline V gene (reference sequence). As DNA, the CDR3 is TGTGCCAGTAGTTTAAAAGATGGCTCCTACAATGAGCAGTTCTTC. Its translation: CASSLKDGSYNEQFF.

This clonotype was detected ten times or more. The V and J genes are TRBV27 and TRBJ2-1; possible D gene TRBD2, 6 bases. The CDR3 has 15 residues. Looked up from germline, CDR1 is MNHEY and CDR2 is SMNVEV (reference sequence). With 4 bases removed from V and 2 bases from J, the gap between germline ends came to 12 bases. CDR3 sequence: CASSWAGTPYNEQFF. In DNA form, the CDR3 reads TGTGCCAGCAGTTGGGCGGGGACCCCCTACAATGAGCAGTTCTTC.

This chain uses TRBV3-1 with TRBJ2-2; D not resolved. Germline V gene sequence: CDR1 LGHDT, CDR2 YNNKEL (reference sequence). V was clipped by 3 bases and J by 9 bases, with 11 bases between them. This CDR3 has 13 residues. CDR3 amino acids: CASSQRLIRELFF. The CDR3 region has the DNA TGTGCCAGCAGCCAGCGCCTTATCAGGGAGCTGTTTTTT.

V usage is TRBV20-1 and J usage is TRBJ2-7; 7 bases are shared with TRBD2. The tail of the sequence fits TRBJ2-5 better, so the J call may be wrong. This CDR3 region has 14 residues. CDR1 is DFQATT, CDR2 SNEGSKA, per germline (reference sequence). The CDR3 nucleotides are TGCAGTGCTAGAGTTGCGGGGGTCCAAGAGACCCAGTACTTC. It encodes CSARVAGVQETQYF.

With respect to this clonotype: Just one base apart from a much larger clone, this may be a read error. This chain connects TRBV7-2 to TRBJ2-5; the match to TRBD2 covers 12 bases. The CDR3 length is 16 residues. CDR1 SGHTA and CDR2 FQGNSA come from the germline V gene. CDR3 in amino acids: CAISKRTSGVLETQYF. As DNA, the CDR3 is TGTGCCATCAGCAAAAGGACTAGCGGGGTTTTGGAGACCCAGTACTTC.

There are a few counts of this clonotype. The chain carries TRBV12-3 or TRBV12-4 and TRBJ1-1, with D perhaps TRBD1 (6 bases). Between the trimmed V and J ends, which lost 5 bases and 4 bases, there was a span of 14 bases. This CDR3 has 14 residues. The CDR3 sequence: CASSLTGLATEAFF. The CDR3 nucleotides read TGTGCCAGCAGTCTGACAGGTCTTGCCACTGAAGCTTTCTTT.

J is TRBJ2-7 and V is TRBV2; D unresolved. Per the germline V gene, CDR1 is SNHLY and CDR2 is FYNNEI. The ends were cut back, 5 bases at V and 2 bases at J, with 16 bases in the middle. The CDR3 runs 15 residues. CDR3 amino acids: CASSFGPELPYEQYF. Here the CDR3 DNA reads TGTGCCAGCAGTTTTGGTCCAGAACTCCCCTACGAGCAGTACTTC.

The chain joins TRBV20-1 to TRBJ2-1; D may match TRBD1 or TRBD2 (6 bases each). Germline V gene data show CDR1 as DFQATT and CDR2 as SNEGSKA (reference sequence). The V end lost 4 bases, the J end lost 9 bases, and 16 bases lay between the germline ends. The CDR3 has 13 residues. DNA of the CDR3: TGCAGTGCTATCAATTCGGGGGCCGGTGAGCAGTTCTTC. Translation: CSAINSGAGEQFF.

The rearrangement joins TRBV25-1 to TRBJ2-7, with D hard to call. Trimming removed 4 bases from V and 7 bases from J, with 8 bases in between. Germline V gives CDR1 MGHDK, CDR2 SYGVNS. This CDR3 contains 11 residues. In DNA form, the CDR3 reads TGTGCCAGCAGTGTTCTGACAGAGCAGTACTTC. Encoded protein: CASSVLTEQYF.

DNA of the CDR3: TGTGCCAGCAGCCCAGGGCAGGGCGTACTTTACGAGCAGTACTTC. Its protein product is CASSPGQGVLYEQYF. J is TRBJ2-7 and V is TRBV7-9, with D possibly TRBD1 on 5 matching bases. The V and J ends lost 5 bases and 4 bases respectively, with 18 bases between them. Germline CDR1 and CDR2: SEHNR and FQNEAQ (reference sequence). CDR3 length: 15 amino acids.

This chain connects TRBV29-1 to TRBJ2-5; 8 positions match TRBD2. The CDR3 is 14 residues long. V was pared by 6 bases and J by 11 bases, with 17 bases of the junction left unmatched. Germline CDR1 and CDR2: SQVTM and ANQGSEA. CDR3 protein: CSVRERERYNEQYF. CDR3 in DNA: TGCAGCGTAAGGGAGCGGGAGAGGTACAATGAACAGTACTTC.

The chain has TRBV3-1 and TRBJ1-6; D call uncertain. Trimming pared 2 bases from V and 7 bases from J, leaving 6 bases between. The CDR3 length is 13 residues. The germline gives CDR1 LGHDT, CDR2 YNNKEL (reference sequence). The CDR3 DNA sequence: TGTGCCAGCAGCCAATCAGAGAATTCACCCCTCCACTTT. This sequence encodes CASSQSENSPLHF. Based on the CDR3 plus reference TRBV3-1 and TRBJ1-6, the full variable domain is DTAVSQTPKYLVTQMGNDKSIKCEQNLGHDTMYWYKQDSKKFLKIMFSYNNKELIINETVPNRFSPKSPDKAHLNLHINSLELGDSAVYFCASSQSENSPLHFGNGTRLTVT.

As regards this clonotype: It may be a read error: a sequence one base away is much more abundant. The chain recombines TRBV2 with TRBJ2-1; D ambiguous. The CDR3 is 14 residues long. Trimming removed 8 bases from V and 6 bases from J, with 17 bases in between. Germline lookup yields CDR1 SNHLY and CDR2 FYNNEI. CDR3 sequence: CASGVVVSPNEQFF. CDR3 bases: TGTGCCAGCGGTGTCGTGGTCAGTCCCAATGAGCAGTTCTTC. Drawing the rest from reference TRBV2 and TRBJ2-1, the complete variable domain is EPEVTQTPSHQVTQMGQEVILRCVPISNHLYFYWYRQILGQKVEFLVSFYNNEISEKSEIFDDQFSVERPDGSNFTLKIRSTKLEDSAMYFCASGVVVSPNEQFFGPGTRLTVL.

The chain links TRBV2 to TRBJ2-5; 8 bases agree with TRBD1. The J call may not be correct, given that the DNA end is closer to TRBJ2-7. CDR3 length equals 16 residues. The V gene's germline CDR1 is SNHLY and CDR2 FYNNEI. CDR3 DNA: TGTGCCAGCAGTGAAGCGGGACAGGCCTTCGCCCACGAGCAGTACTTC. This codes for CASSEAGQAFAHEQYF.

In this sample, this clonotype turned up a few times. The chain links TRBV2 to TRBJ2-2; TRBD1 is a possible D gene (6 bases). Germline V gene data show CDR1 as SNHLY and CDR2 as FYNNEI. The CDR3 length is 13 residues. V was pared by 5 bases and J by 7 bases, with 11 bases between. CDR3 coding DNA: TGTGCCAGCAGTCAGACACAGGGCGGGGAGCTGTTTTTT. Residues: CASSQTQGGELFF.

V and J are TRBV2 and TRBJ2-1; no clear D. Germline CDR1 is SNHLY and CDR2 is FYNNEI. The CDR3 runs 13 residues. V was pared by 7 bases and J by 5 bases, with 12 bases between. This chain's CDR3 is CASNAWVDNEQFF. CDR3 DNA sequence: TGTGCCAGCAATGCCTGGGTCGACAATGAGCAGTTCTTC.

This clonotype was found many times. This rearrangement joins TRBV5-1 to TRBJ2-3; D uncertain. Germline V gene lookup returns CDR1 SGHRS and CDR2 YFSETQ. The CDR3 is 16 residues long. The V and J ends lost 3 bases and 8 bases respectively, with 22 bases between them. This chain's CDR3 is CASSYLGSLEDPTQYF. The CDR3 nucleotides are TGCGCCAGCAGCTACCTGGGGTCCCTCGAGGATCCTACGCAGTATTTT.

Worth noting for this clonotype: This could be a read error, since a much larger clone is one nucleotide away. The CDR3 region has the DNA TGTGCCAGCAGTGACGAGCCAGCTAACTATGGCTACACCTTC. Translating gives CASSDEPANYGYTF. V is TRBV6-6 and J is TRBJ1-2; D is unclear. V was pared by 5 bases and J by 0 bases, with 10 bases between. The CDR3 is 14 residues long. CDR1 and CDR2 (germline): MNHNY, SVGAGI (reference sequence).

This sequence joins TRBV9 and TRBJ2-2; 9 nucleotides line up with TRBD1. Germline values: CDR1 SGDLS, CDR2 YYNGEE. The CDR3 loop spans 16 amino acids. Losses at the gene ends were 4 bases for V and 5 bases for J; bases not matched to a gene: 9. The CDR3 nucleotides read TGTGCCAGCAGCCCACTAACAGGGGGCCATACCGGGGAGCTGTTTTTT. It codes for CASSPLTGGHTGELFF.

A word on this clonotype: A much larger clone differs by one base, so this may be a read error. The chain has TRBV7-9 and TRBJ2-7, with TRBD2 as a possible D gene (5 bases). V lost 3 bases and J lost 7, with 13 bases in between. Germline V gene lookup returns CDR1 SEHNR and CDR2 FQNEAQ (reference sequence). CDR3 length: 13 amino acids. The CDR3: CASSLVAPDEQYF. The CDR3 DNA follows: TGTGCCAGCAGCTTGGTAGCGCCCGATGAGCAGTACTTC.

V gene TRBV20-1 combines with J gene TRBJ1-2; no reliable D call. Looked up from germline, CDR1 is DFQATT and CDR2 is SNEGSKA (reference sequence). Trimming took off 0 bases at V and 0 bases at J, with 8 bases between the two ends. The CDR3 covers 14 residues. The CDR3 reads CSARELGTNYGYTF. In nucleotides, the CDR3 is TGCAGTGCTAGAGAATTAGGAACTAACTATGGCTACACCTTC.

This chain uses TRBV7-9 with TRBJ2-3; D not resolved. CDR1 and CDR2 (germline): SEHNR, FQNEAQ (reference sequence). V was shortened by 1 base and J by 10 bases, with 15 bases between the two germline ends. The CDR3 loop spans 14 amino acids. The CDR3 here is CASSLDLGSLPQYF. In DNA, the CDR3 is TGTGCCAGCAGCTTAGATTTGGGATCCCTGCCGCAGTATTTT.

V usage is TRBV28 and J usage is TRBJ2-4; D call uncertain. The end of the DNA fits TRBJ2-5 better, so the J call may be wrong. CDR3 length: 15 residues. Germline loops: CDR1 MDHEN, CDR2 SYDVKM. The CDR3 sequence: CASSPPTGTQETQYF. For the CDR3, the DNA is TGTGCCAGCAGTCCGCCAACGGGCACCCAAGAGACCCAGTACTTC.

This clonotype has at least ten counts. The chain recombines TRBV27 with TRBJ2-7; 8 nucleotides match TRBD1. J gave up 1 base and V 6 bases, and 5 bases lay outside the gene matches. The CDR3 contains 14 residues. Germline V gene data show CDR1 as MNHEY and CDR2 as SMNVEV (reference sequence). CDR3 sequence: CASRGQGWSYEQYF. Here the CDR3 DNA reads TGTGCCAGCAGAGGACAGGGCTGGTCCTACGAGCAGTACTTC.

The chain couples TRBV2 to TRBJ1-1; TRBD1 might be the D (5 bases). Trimming took off 8 bases at V and 5 bases at J, with 15 bases between the two ends. The CDR3 covers 13 residues. The germline gives CDR1 SNHLY, CDR2 FYNNEI. CDR3 in DNA: TGTGCCAGCTCGGGGCGGGAGGGGACTGAAGCTTTCTTT. This gives the protein CASSGREGTEAFF. Full variable domain (outside the CDR3, taken from reference TRBV2 and TRBJ1-1): EPEVTQTPSHQVTQMGQEVILRCVPISNHLYFYWYRQILGQKVEFLVSFYNNEISEKSEIFDDQFSVERPDGSNFTLKIRSTKLEDSAMYFCASSGREGTEAFFGQGTRLTVV.